This is a list of T cell receptor beta chains from one sample in a study of lung T cells in sarcoidosis with Löfgren's syndrome. TCRdb used MiXCR to reprocess the reads, holding one entry per CDR3 protein. This repertoire shows tens of thousands of distinct CDR3 sequences, 21% found once; its top ten account for around 2.3%. The sequenced sample consisted of CD4+ T cells from PBMCs. All receptors derive from a human donor with sarcoidosis (Löfgren's syndrome or another form), or a control subject (not recorded which). CDR3s leave out the opening cysteine and the closing phenylalanine or tryptophan.

V: TRBV20-1
J: TRBJ2-5
CDR3: SAPPPSGSLGETQY

V: TRBV12-3/TRBV12-4
J: TRBJ2-1
CDR3: ASSRQGTSGSYNEQF

V: TRBV5-1
J: TRBJ1-5
CDR3: ASSWTISNQPQH

V: TRBV20-1
J: TRBJ2-3
CDR3: SATGGIVTDTQY

V: TRBV7-2
J: TRBJ2-1
CDR3: ASSAVGGNYNEQF

V: TRBV6-2/TRBV6-3
J: TRBJ2-7
CDR3: ASSYSGTGGYEQY

V: TRBV28
J: TRBJ2-3
CDR3: ASSFGGPTDTQY

V: TRBV19
J: TRBJ2-2
CDR3: ASSSLVTRELF

V: TRBV6-1
J: TRBJ2-5
CDR3: ASSRARGAGETQY

V: TRBV6-1
J: TRBJ2-7
CDR3: ASSFPGTGVHEQY

V: TRBV3-1
J: TRBJ1-2
CDR3: ATQGADGYT

V: TRBV11-3
J: TRBJ2-3
CDR3: ASSLDGDPINTQY

V: TRBV5-4
J: TRBJ2-3
CDR3: ASSAVGPYTQY

V: TRBV7-6
J: TRBJ2-7
CDR3: ASSLGWGFSVEQY

V: TRBV18
J: TRBJ2-1
CDR3: ASSPPGEGRNEQF

V: TRBV6-1
J: TRBJ2-1
CDR3: ASSFVLADEQF

V: TRBV4-1
J: TRBJ2-7
CDR3: ASSQVASASYEQY

V: TRBV6-1
J: TRBJ1-2
CDR3: ASSRPTGYGYT

V: TRBV2
J: TRBJ1-2
CDR3: ASASGEVYGYT

V: TRBV20-1
J: TRBJ1-1
CDR3: SARDRRENTEAF

V: TRBV27
J: TRBJ2-1
CDR3: ASRSLAGRYNEQF

V: TRBV11-2
J: TRBJ2-2
CDR3: ASSTTGSNTGELF

V: TRBV7-2
J: TRBJ2-2
CDR3: AIKGLASSGELF

V: TRBV20-1
J: TRBJ1-4
CDR3: SARGRLNEKLF

V: TRBV15
J: TRBJ1-5
CDR3: ATSRVGQGNQPQH

V: TRBV19
J: TRBJ1-4
CDR3: ASSDRGEKLF

V: TRBV10-1
J: TRBJ1-1
CDR3: ASSEFAPAGSENTEAF

V: TRBV7-9
J: TRBJ1-1
CDR3: AGELNTEAF

V: TRBV12-3/TRBV12-4
J: TRBJ2-2
CDR3: ASSRDLRNTGELF

V: TRBV9
J: TRBJ1-1
CDR3: ASSAEVGGTEAF

V: TRBV15
J: TRBJ2-3
CDR3: ATGSDTDTQY

V: TRBV5-1
J: TRBJ2-1
CDR3: ASTGQGYNEQF

V: TRBV20-1
J: TRBJ2-3
CDR3: SARDRRVPADTQY

V: TRBV19
J: TRBJ2-5
CDR3: ASSIRETQY

V: TRBV18
J: TRBJ1-5
CDR3: ASSPSGQRDNQPQH

V: TRBV10-3
J: TRBJ1-5
CDR3: AISERAPGGPQH

V: TRBV4-1
J: TRBJ2-1
CDR3: ASSQDLGQGYNEQF

V: TRBV5-1
J: TRBJ2-1
CDR3: ASSLEREEQF

V: TRBV18
J: TRBJ2-3
CDR3: AADGGSTDTQY

V: TRBV28
J: TRBJ1-1
CDR3: ASSSPHDRNTEAF

V: TRBV27
J: TRBJ2-6
CDR3: ASSLTSGANVLT

V: TRBV28
J: TRBJ1-2
CDR3: ASSLPPGQGSGYT

V: TRBV20-1
J: TRBJ2-3
CDR3: SAKRGNTDTQY

V: TRBV19
J: TRBJ1-2
CDR3: ASSWPGQGNYGYT

V: TRBV24-1
J: TRBJ2-1
CDR3: ATTVRDRDSPEQF

V: TRBV5-6
J: TRBJ2-3
CDR3: ASSRGTGRGTDTQY